Shown below are 14 T cell receptor beta chains from a single sample sequenced in a study of cytomegalovirus exposure and HLA in healthy donors. The PCR employed 60 Vbeta primers together with 13 Jbeta primers. Profiled with immunoSEQ multiplex PCR; TCRdb holds only in-frame clones, not every one. The sample holds some 75,000 clones. Input material: PBMCs. The source is a female donor in good health and CMV-seropositive.

This chain joins TRBV5-1 and TRBJ2-5; 13 bases agree with TRBD2. V was pared by 4 bases and J by 4 bases, with 16 bases of the junction left unmatched. Germline CDR1 and CDR2: SGHRS and YFSETQ. The CDR3 extends over 19 amino acids. CDR3 region: CASSPTGGPGLAGRETQYF. The DNA for the CDR3 is TGCGCCAGCAGCCCGACAGGGGGGCCGGGACTAGCGGGACGAGAGACCCAGTACTTC.

V usage is TRBV7-9 and J usage is TRBJ2-3; 9 bases map to TRBD2. Germline lookup yields CDR1 SEHNR and CDR2 FQNEAQ (reference sequence). The J segment lost 6 bases and the V segment lost 1 base, leaving 2 bases of the junction unmatched. CDR3 length: 14 residues. The CDR3 protein is CASSLGTSADTQYF. DNA for the CDR3: TGTGCCAGCAGCTTAGGGACTAGCGCTGATACGCAGTATTTT.

V gene TRBV18 combines with J gene TRBJ1-2, with 8 bases fitting TRBD1. Germline V gene data show CDR1 as KGHSH and CDR2 as LQKENI. After removal of 4 bases from V and 4 bases from J, the junction contained 11 bases not matched to a gene. This CDR3 is 16 amino acids long. CDR3 sequence reads: CASSQRRGQDLYGYTF. The DNA of the CDR3 is TGTGCCAGCTCACAAAGGCGGGGACAGGACCTCTATGGCTACACCTTC.

As regards this clone: The junction and the germline gene differ at one end; a read error may be behind it. This sequence joins TRBV7-7 and TRBJ1-5; perhaps TRBD1 as D (5 bases). The germline gives CDR1 SSHAT, CDR2 FNYEAQ (reference sequence). CDR3 size: 12 residues. CDR3 sequence (DNA): TGTGCTAGCAGCTTTAGGGGTTGGCCCCAGCATTTT. Encoded protein: CASSFRGWPQHF.

This chain links TRBV19 with TRBJ1-2, with D hard to call. This CDR3 comprises 13 residues. CDR1 and CDR2 from the germline V gene are LNHDA and SQIVND (reference sequence). The V end was cut by 7 bases, the J end by 4 bases, with 13 bases between. CDR3 DNA sequence: TGTGCCAGTACCCGTTCAGGAATCTATGGCTACACCTTC. Translating it yields CASTRSGIYGYTF. The full variable domain, rest sourced from reference TRBV19 and TRBJ1-2, is DGGITQSPKYLFRKEGQNVTLSCEQNLNHDAMYWYRQDPGQGLRLIYYSQIVNDFQKGDIAEGYSVSREKKESFPLTVTSAQKNPTAFYLCASTRSGIYGYTFGSGTRLTVV.

The V gene is TRBV29-1, the J gene TRBJ2-1, with D possibly TRBD1 on 5 matching bases. Trimming stripped 8 bases from V and 7 bases from J, with 12 bases between. The CDR3 sequence is 11 residues long. In germline, CDR1 is SQVTM, CDR2 ANQGSEA. CDR3 loop: CSQERGNEQFF. The CDR3 DNA reads TGCAGCCAAGAAAGGGGAAATGAGCAGTTCTTC.

The CDR3 here is CATSRPPGAGISYNEQFF. CDR3 DNA sequence: TGTGCCACCAGCAGACCCCCCGGGGCGGGGATCTCCTACAATGAGCAGTTCTTC. The chain couples TRBV15 to TRBJ2-1; D might be TRBD2 (6 bases). The V gene lost 2 bases and the J gene lost 0 bases, with 17 bases spanning the gap. CDR1 LNHNV and CDR2 YYDKDF come from the germline V gene (reference sequence). CDR3 length equals 18 residues.

In DNA, the CDR3 is TGTGCCAGCAGCGTAGAAGCGTTCGATGAGCAGTTCTTC. Residues: CASSVEAFDEQFF. V and J are TRBV9 and TRBJ2-1; D not certain. The V end lost 0 bases, the J end lost 8 bases, and 9 bases lay between the germline ends. CDR3 size: 13 residues. Germline loops: CDR1 SGDLS, CDR2 YYNGEE. The entire variable domain, with the rest obtained from reference TRBV9 and TRBJ2-1, is as follows: DSGVTQTPKHLITATGQRVTLRCSPRSGDLSVYWYQQSLDQGLQFLIQYYNGEERAKGNILERFSAQQFPDLHSELNLSSLELGDSALYFCASSVEAFDEQFFGPGTRLTVL.

The V gene is TRBV6-5, the J gene TRBJ1-1; perhaps TRBD1 as D (5 bases). CDR1 is MNHEY and CDR2 is SVGAGI in the germline V gene. V lost 2 bases and J 6 bases, leaving 10 bases between the germline ends. The CDR3 spans 13 residues. The CDR3 spells CASSYEGGAEAFF. In DNA form, the CDR3 reads TGTGCCAGCAGTTACGAGGGAGGGGCTGAAGCTTTCTTT.

The chain is built from TRBV28 and TRBJ1-5, with D tentatively TRBD1 (5 bases). V shed 4 bases and J shed 2 bases, with 18 bases lying between them. CDR3 length: 17 residues. Germline assignment: CDR1 MDHEN and CDR2 SYDVKM. The CDR3 nucleotides read TGTGCCAGCAGTTCCGGGGGTGGAGTTCGGGGCAATCAGCCCCAGCATTTT. Its protein product is CASSSGGGVRGNQPQHF.

The chain links TRBV4-3 to TRBJ2-6; D call uncertain. CDR1 and CDR2 from the germline V gene are LGHNA and YSLEER. Trimming stripped 0 bases from V and 9 bases from J, with 6 bases between. The length of the CDR3 is 13 residues. CDR3 bases: TGCGCCAGCAGCCAAGATGGTAGCAACGTCCTGACTTTC. Its protein is CASSQDGSNVLTF.

The chain links TRBV5-1 to TRBJ1-1; tentative D call: TRBD1 (6 bases). There are 13 residues in the CDR3. Germline values: CDR1 SGHRS, CDR2 YFSETQ. V was cut by 5 bases and J by 3 bases, with 11 bases left in between. The CDR3 nucleotides read TGCGCCAGCAGAAACAGGGAAGACACTGAAGCTTTCTTT. It is translated as CASRNREDTEAFF.

CDR3 in amino acids: CASMVQPEAFF. CDR3 sequence (DNA): TGTGCCAGCATGGTACAACCTGAAGCTTTCTTT. The rearrangement joins TRBV6-6 to TRBJ1-1, with D unresolved. The V and J ends lost 7 bases and 6 bases respectively, with 9 bases between them. Germline V CDR1 and CDR2: MNHNY, SVGAGI (reference sequence). This CDR3 region has 11 residues.

This sequence joins TRBV9 and TRBJ2-1; TRBD2 agrees at 10 bases. V lost 3 bases to trimming and J lost 5 bases; unmatched junction nucleotides: 17. CDR3 size: 19 residues. Germline CDR1 SGDLS, CDR2 YYNGEE. The CDR3 DNA reads as TGTGCCAGCAGCGGGCCGCGGACTAGCGGTACAGGGGTTGACAATGAGCAGTTCTTC. Protein: CASSGPRTSGTGVDNEQFF.